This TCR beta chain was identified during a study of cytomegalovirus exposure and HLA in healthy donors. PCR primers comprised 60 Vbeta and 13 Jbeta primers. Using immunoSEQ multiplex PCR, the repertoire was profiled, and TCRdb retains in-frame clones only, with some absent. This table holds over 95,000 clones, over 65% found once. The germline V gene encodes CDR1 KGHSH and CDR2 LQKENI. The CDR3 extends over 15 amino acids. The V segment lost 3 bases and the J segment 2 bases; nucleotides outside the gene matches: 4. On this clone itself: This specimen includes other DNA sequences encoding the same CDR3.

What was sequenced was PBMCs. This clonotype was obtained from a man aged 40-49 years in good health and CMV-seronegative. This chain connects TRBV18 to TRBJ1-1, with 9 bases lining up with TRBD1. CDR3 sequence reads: CASSPRTGENTEAFF. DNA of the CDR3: TGTGCCAGCTCACCGAGGACAGGGGAAAACACTGAAGCTTTCTTT. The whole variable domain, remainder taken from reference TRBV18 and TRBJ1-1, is NAGVMQNPRHLVRRRGQEARLRCSPMKGHSHVYWYRQLPEEGLKFMVYLQKENIIDESGMPKERFSAEFPKEGPSILRIQQVVRGDSAAYFCASSPRTGENTEAFFGQGTRLTVV.